The clone carrying this TCR beta chain was seen ten or more times. Antigen specificity is unknown. The data originate from a study of human T cells and chemical hapten exposure. With 3 bases removed from V and 6 bases from J, the gap between germline ends came to 9 bases. The germline V gene encodes CDR1 KGHDR and CDR2 SFDVKD. This CDR3 comprises 13 residues. Time point denoted: patch test 3, about 24 weeks after DPC sensitization. Treatment of the sample: therapeutic diphenylcyclopropenone sensitization with weekly scalp DPC. Researchers extracted total RNA from unfractionated whole blood. Blood draws came first, before each patch test. Study conclusions and caveats: Sensitizing to DPC left TCRs with a frequency above 1 in 1000 unaltered.

TCRdb independently ran MiXCR on the RACE reads; one entry per CDR3 protein. The data contain 38,000 or so distinct CDR3 sequences, around 9.5% of them singletons. This clonotype was obtained from a man in his forties or fifties with alopecia areata. Some clones in this sample may be carry-over from other donors' samples. V and J are TRBV24-1 and TRBJ2-3; tentative D call: TRBD2 (5 bases). The sample was whole blood, taken in connection with sensitization to the hapten diphenylcyclopropenone (DPC). DNA of the CDR3: TGTGCCACCAGTGATGGAGGAGGTGATACGCAGTATTTT. Amino acid sequence: CATSDGGGDTQYF.